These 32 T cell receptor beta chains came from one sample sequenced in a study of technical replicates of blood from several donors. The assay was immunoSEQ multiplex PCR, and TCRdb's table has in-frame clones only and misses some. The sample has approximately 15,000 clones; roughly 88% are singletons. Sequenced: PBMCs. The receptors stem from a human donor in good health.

The CDR3 region is CASSSGVFDTGELFF. The CDR3 bases are TGCGCCAGCAGCTCCGGAGTGTTCGACACCGGGGAGCTGTTTTTT. The V and J genes are TRBV5-1 and TRBJ2-2, with D unresolved. Germline V gives CDR1 SGHRS, CDR2 YFSETQ. V was clipped by 3 bases and J by 3 bases, with 12 bases between them. This CDR3 is built from 15 residues.

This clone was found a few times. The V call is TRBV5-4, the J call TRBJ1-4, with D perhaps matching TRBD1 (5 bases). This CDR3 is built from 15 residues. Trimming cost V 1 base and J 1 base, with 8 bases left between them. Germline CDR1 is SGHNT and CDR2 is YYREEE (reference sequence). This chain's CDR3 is CASSLSGGTNEKLFF. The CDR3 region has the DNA TGTGCCAGCAGCTTGTCGGGGGGAACTAATGAAAAACTGTTTTTT.

This chain's CDR3 is CSVEASGSGYEQYF. DNA for the CDR3: TGCAGCGTTGAAGCTAGCGGGAGTGGCTACGAGCAGTACTTC. This sequence joins TRBV29-1 and TRBJ2-7; TRBD2 matches 10 bases. The CDR3 sequence is 14 residues long. With 1 base clipped from V and 3 bases from J, the junction kept 3 bases outside the gene matches. Germline V gene lookup returns CDR1 SQVTM and CDR2 ANQGSEA.

The DNA for the CDR3 is TGTGCCAGTAGTACGGGGGGACAGGAGCGCGGAAACACCATATATTTT. Residues: CASSTGGQERGNTIYF. The rearrangement joins TRBV19 to TRBJ1-3; 8 bases map to TRBD1. V was pared by 4 bases and J by 4 bases, with 9 bases of the junction left unmatched. Germline values: CDR1 LNHDA, CDR2 SQIVND (reference sequence). This CDR3 contains 16 residues.

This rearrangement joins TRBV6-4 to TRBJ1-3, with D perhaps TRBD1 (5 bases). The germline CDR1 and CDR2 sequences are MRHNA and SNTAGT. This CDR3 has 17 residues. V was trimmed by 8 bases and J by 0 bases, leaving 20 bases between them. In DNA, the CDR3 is TGTGCCAGCGAGAACAGGAGCCAATCGTACTCTGGAAACACCATATATTTT. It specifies CASENRSQSYSGNTIYF.

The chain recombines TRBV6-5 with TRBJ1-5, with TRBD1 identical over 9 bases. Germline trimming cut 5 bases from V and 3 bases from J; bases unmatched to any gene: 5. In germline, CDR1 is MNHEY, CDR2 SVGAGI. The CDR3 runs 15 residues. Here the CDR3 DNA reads TGTGCCAGCAGTAGCGGGACAGGGTTCAATCAGCCCCAGCATTTT. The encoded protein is CASSSGTGFNQPQHF.

Written as DNA, the CDR3 is TGTGCCAGCAGCTTTCCCGACAGGGCTACTGAAGCTTTCTTT. It is translated as CASSFPDRATEAFF. The J gene is TRBJ1-1, the V gene TRBV5-6, with 7 bases fitting TRBD1. CDR3 length: 14 residues. Germline loops: CDR1 SGHDT, CDR2 YYEEEE. The V gene end was trimmed by 2 bases and the J gene end by 5 bases; junction bases not matched to a gene: 6.

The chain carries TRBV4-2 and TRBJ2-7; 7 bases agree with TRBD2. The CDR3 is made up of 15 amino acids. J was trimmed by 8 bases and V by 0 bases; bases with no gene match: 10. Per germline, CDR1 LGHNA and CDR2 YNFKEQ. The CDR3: CASSQDYLAEDKQYF. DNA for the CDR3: TGTGCCAGCAGCCAAGATTACCTAGCGGAAGACAAGCAGTACTTC.

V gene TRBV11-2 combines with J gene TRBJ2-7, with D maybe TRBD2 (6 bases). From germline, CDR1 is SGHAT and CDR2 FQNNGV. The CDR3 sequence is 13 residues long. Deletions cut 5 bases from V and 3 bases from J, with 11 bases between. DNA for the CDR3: TGTGCCAGCAGCGGGGACTTTTACTACGAGCAGTACTTC. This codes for CASSGDFYYEQYF.

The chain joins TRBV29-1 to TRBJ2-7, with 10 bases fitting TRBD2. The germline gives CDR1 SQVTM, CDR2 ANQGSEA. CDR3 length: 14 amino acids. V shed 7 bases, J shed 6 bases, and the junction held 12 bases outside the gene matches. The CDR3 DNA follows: TGCAGCGCCACCACGGGACTAGCGAATTCCGAGCAGTACTTC. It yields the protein CSATTGLANSEQYF.

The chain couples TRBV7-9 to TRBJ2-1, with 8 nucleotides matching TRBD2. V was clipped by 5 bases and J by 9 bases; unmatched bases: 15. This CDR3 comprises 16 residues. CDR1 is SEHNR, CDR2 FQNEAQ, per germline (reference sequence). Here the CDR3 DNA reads TGTGCCAGCAGCAGACTAGCGCGAGACCCTCTGGGTGAGCAGTTCTTC. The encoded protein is CASSRLARDPLGEQFF.

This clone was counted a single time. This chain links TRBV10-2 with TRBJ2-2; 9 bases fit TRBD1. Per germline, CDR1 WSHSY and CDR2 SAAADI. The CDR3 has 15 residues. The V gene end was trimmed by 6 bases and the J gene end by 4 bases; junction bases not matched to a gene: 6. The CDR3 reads CASSPGTGITGELFF. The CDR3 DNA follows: TGCGCCAGCAGCCCCGGGACAGGGATCACCGGGGAGCTGTTTTTT.

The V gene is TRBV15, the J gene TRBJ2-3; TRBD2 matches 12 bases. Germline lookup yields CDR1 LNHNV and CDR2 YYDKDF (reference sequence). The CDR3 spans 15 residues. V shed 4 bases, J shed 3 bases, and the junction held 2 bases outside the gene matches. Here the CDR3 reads CATSKGLAGTDTQYF. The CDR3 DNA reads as TGTGCCACCAGCAAGGGACTAGCGGGTACAGATACGCAGTATTTT.

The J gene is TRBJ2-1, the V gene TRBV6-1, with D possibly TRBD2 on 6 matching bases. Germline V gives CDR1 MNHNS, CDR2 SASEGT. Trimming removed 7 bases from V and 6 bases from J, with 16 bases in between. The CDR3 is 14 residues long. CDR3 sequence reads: CASTPRREVNEQFF. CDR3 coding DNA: TGTGCCAGCACCCCTCGGCGGGAAGTCAATGAGCAGTTCTTC.

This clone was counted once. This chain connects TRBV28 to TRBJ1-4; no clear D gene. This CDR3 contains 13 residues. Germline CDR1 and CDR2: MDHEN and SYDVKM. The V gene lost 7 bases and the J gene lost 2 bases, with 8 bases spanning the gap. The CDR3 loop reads CASIGWTNEKLFF. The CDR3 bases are TGTGCCAGCATCGGGTGGACTAATGAAAAACTGTTTTTT. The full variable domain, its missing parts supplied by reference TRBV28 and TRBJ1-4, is DVKVTQSSRYLVKRTGEKVFLECVQDMDHENMFWYRQDPGLGLRLIYFSYDVKMKEKGDIPEGYSVSREKKERFSLILESASTNQTSMYLCASIGWTNEKLFFGSGTQLSVL.

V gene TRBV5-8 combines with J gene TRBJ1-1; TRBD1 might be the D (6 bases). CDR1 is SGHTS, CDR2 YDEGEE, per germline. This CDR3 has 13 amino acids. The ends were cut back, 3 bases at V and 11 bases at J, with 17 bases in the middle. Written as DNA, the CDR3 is TGTGCCAGCAGCTACCCCGGGACACTATCGGCTTTCTTT. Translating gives CASSYPGTLSAFF.

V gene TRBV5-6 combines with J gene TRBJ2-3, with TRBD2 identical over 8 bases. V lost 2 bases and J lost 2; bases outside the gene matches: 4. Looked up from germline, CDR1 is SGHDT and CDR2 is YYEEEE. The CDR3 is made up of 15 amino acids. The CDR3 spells CASSFIAGFTDTQYF. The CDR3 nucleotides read TGTGCCAGCAGCTTTATAGCGGGATTCACAGATACGCAGTATTTT.

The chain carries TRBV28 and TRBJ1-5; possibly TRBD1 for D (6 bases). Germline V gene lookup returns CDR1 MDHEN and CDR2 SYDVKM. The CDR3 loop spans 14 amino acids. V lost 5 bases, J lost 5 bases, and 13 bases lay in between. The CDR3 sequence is CASSPQQGDQPQHF. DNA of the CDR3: TGTGCCAGCAGTCCCCAACAGGGAGATCAGCCCCAGCATTTT.

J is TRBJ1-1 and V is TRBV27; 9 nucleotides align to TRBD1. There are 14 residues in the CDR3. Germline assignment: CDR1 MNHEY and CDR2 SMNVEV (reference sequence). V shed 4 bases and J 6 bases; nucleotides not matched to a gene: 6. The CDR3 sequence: CASSSGQGIAEAFF. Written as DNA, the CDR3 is TGTGCCAGCAGTTCGGGACAGGGAATCGCTGAAGCTTTCTTT.

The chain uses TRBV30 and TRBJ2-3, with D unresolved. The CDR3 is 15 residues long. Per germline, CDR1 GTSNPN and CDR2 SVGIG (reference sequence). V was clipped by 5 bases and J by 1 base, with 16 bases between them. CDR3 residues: CAWALGWSGTDTQYF. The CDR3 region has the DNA TGTGCCTGGGCCTTAGGTTGGAGCGGCACAGATACGCAGTATTTT.

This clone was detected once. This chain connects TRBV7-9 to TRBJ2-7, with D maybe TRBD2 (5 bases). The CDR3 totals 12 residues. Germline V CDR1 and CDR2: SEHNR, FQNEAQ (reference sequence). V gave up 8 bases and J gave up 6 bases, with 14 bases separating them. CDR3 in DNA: TGTGCCAGCCAACTAGTTTTGGGCGAGCAGTACTTC. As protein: CASQLVLGEQYF.

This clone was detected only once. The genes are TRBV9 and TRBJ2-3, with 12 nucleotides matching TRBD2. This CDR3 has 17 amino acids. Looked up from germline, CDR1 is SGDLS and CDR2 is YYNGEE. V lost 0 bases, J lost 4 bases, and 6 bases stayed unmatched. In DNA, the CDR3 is TGTGCCAGCAGCGTAGCTAGCGGGAGGGCCGTCGCAGATACGCAGTATTTT. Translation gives CASSVASGRAVADTQYF. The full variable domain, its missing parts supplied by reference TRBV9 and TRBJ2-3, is DSGVTQTPKHLITATGQRVTLRCSPRSGDLSVYWYQQSLDQGLQFLIQYYNGEERAKGNILERFSAQQFPDLHSELNLSSLELGDSALYFCASSVASGRAVADTQYFGPGTRLTVL.

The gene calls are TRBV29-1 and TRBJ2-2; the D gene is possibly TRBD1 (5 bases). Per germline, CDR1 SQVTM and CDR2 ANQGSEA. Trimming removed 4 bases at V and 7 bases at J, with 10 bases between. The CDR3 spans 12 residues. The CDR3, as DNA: TGCAGCGTTGGACAAGGACACGGGGAGCTGTTTTTT. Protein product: CSVGQGHGELFF.

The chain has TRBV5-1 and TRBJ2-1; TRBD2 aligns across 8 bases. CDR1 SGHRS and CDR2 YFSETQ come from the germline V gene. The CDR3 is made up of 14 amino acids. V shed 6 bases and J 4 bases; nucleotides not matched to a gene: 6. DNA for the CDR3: TGCGCCAGCACCCCGGGAGGGGGGTACAATGAGCAGTTCTTC. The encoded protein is CASTPGGGYNEQFF. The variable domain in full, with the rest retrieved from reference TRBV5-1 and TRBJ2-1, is KAGVTQTPRYLIKTRGQQVTLSCSPISGHRSVSWYQQTPGQGLQFLFEYFSETQRNKGNFPGRFSGRQFSNSRSEMNVSTLELGDSALYLCASTPGGGYNEQFFGPGTRLTVL.

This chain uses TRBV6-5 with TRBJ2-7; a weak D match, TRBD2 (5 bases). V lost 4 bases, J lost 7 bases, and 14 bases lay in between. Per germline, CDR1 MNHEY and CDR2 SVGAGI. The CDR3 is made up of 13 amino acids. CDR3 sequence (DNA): TGTGCCAGCAGTTTCGCAGCGACGGGGGAGCAGTACTTC. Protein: CASSFAATGEQYF.

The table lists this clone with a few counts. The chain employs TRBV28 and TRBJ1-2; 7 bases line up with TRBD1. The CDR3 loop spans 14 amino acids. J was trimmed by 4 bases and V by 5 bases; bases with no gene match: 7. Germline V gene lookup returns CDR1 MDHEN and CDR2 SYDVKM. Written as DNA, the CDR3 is TGTGCCAGCAGTCCTCCGGGACAGAGCTATGGCTACACCTTC. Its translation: CASSPPGQSYGYTF.

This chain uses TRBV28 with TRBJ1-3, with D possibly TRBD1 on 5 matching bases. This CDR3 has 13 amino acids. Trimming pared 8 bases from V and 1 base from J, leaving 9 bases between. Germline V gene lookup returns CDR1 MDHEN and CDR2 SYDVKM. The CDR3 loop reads CASSGYSGNTIYF. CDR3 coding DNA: TGTGCCAGCTCAGGGTATTCTGGAAACACCATATATTTT.

The DNA of the CDR3 is TGCGCCAGCAGCGGCGGGACAGGGGGGTACCAAGAGACCCAGTACTTC. Translation gives CASSGGTGGYQETQYF. This chain connects TRBV5-1 to TRBJ2-5, with 11 bases that match TRBD1. Germline assignment: CDR1 SGHRS and CDR2 YFSETQ. The ends lost 4 bases at V and 0 bases at J; junction bases unmatched: 5. This CDR3 is 16 amino acids long.

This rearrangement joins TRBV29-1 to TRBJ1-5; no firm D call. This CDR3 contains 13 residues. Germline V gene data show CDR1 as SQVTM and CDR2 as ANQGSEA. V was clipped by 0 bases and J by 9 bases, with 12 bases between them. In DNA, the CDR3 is TGCAGCGTTGAAGATAATGGGCGGGGGCCCCAGCATTTT. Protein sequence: CSVEDNGRGPQHF.

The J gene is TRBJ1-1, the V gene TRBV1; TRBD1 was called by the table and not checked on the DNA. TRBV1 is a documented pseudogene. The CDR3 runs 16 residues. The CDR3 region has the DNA TGCACCAGCAGCCAAGGTGAGGGGGCGCAAAACACTGAAGCTTTCTTT. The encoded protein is CTSSQGEGAQNTEAFF.

The DNA for the CDR3 is TGTGCCAGCTCACGCGGTCCTTATAATGAAAAACTGTTTTTT. Its protein is CASSRGPYNEKLFF. The chain carries TRBV18 and TRBJ1-4; D remains unclear. The ends were cut back, 4 bases at V and 4 bases at J, with 10 bases in the middle. Germline CDR1 is KGHSH and CDR2 is LQKENI. The CDR3 runs 14 residues.

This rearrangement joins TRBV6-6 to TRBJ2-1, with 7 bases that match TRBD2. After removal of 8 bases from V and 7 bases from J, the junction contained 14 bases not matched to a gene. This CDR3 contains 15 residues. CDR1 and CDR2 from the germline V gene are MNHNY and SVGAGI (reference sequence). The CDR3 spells CASRLQGGSRNEQFF. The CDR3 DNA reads TGTGCCAGCCGCTTGCAGGGCGGGAGTCGGAATGAGCAGTTCTTC.